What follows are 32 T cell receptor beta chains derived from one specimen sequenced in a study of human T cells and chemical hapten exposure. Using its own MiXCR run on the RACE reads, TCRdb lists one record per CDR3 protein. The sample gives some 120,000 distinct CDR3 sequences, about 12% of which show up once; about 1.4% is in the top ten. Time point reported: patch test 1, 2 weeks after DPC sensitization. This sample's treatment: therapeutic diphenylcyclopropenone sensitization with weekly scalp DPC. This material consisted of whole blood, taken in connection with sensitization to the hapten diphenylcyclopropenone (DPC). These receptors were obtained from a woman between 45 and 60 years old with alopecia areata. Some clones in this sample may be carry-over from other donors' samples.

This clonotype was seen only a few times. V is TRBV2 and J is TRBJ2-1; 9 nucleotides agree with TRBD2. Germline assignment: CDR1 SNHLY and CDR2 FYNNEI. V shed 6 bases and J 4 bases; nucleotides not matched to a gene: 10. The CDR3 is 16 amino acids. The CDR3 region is CASRRARLAAYNEQFF. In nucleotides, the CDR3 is TGTGCCAGCAGGAGAGCGAGACTAGCGGCTTACAATGAGCAGTTCTTC.

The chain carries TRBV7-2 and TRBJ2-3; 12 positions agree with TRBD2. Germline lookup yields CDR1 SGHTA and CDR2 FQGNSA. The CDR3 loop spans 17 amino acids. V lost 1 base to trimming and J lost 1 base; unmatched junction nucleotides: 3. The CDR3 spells CASSLDRTSGGTDTQYF. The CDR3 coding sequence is TGTGCCAGCAGCTTAGATAGGACTAGCGGGGGCACAGATACGCAGTATTTT.

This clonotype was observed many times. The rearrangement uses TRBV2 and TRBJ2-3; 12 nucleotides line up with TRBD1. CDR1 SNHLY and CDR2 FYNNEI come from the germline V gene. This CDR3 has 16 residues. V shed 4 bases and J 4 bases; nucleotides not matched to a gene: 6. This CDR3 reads CASSGDRGRVADTQYF. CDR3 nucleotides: TGTGCCAGCAGTGGGGACAGGGGGCGCGTCGCAGATACGCAGTATTTT. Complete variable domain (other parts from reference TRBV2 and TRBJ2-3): EPEVTQTPSHQVTQMGQEVILRCVPISNHLYFYWYRQILGQKVEFLVSFYNNEISEKSEIFDDQFSVERPDGSNFTLKIRSTKLEDSAMYFCASSGDRGRVADTQYFGPGTRLTVL.

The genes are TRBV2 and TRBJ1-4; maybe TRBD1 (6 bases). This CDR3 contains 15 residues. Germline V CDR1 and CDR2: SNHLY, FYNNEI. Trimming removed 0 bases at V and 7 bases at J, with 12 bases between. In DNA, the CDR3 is TGTGCCAGCAGTGAAGCGATACGGACAGTTGAAAAACTGTTTTTT. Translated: CASSEAIRTVEKLFF.

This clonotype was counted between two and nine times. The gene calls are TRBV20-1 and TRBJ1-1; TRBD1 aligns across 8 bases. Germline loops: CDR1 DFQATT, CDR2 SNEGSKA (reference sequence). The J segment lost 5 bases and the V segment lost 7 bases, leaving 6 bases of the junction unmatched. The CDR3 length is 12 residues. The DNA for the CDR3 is TGCAGTGTCCAGGGGGCGAAAACTGAAGCTTTCTTT. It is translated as CSVQGAKTEAFF.

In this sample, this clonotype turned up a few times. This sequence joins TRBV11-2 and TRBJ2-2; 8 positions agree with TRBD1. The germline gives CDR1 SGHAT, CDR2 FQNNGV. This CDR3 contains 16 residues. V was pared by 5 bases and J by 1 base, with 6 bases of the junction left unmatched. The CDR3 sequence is CASSPQGVMNTGELFF. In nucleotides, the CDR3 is TGTGCCAGCAGCCCACAGGGGGTAATGAACACCGGGGAGCTGTTTTTT.

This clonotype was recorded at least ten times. The CDR3 region is CASSPRALNTEAFF. CDR3 nucleotide sequence: TGTGCCAGCAGTCCCCGGGCCCTGAACACTGAAGCTTTCTTT. The chain recombines TRBV12-3 or TRBV12-4 with TRBJ1-1; D uncertain. The CDR3 is 14 amino acids. Trimming shortened V by 5 bases and J by 0 bases, and 10 bases separated the two germline ends.

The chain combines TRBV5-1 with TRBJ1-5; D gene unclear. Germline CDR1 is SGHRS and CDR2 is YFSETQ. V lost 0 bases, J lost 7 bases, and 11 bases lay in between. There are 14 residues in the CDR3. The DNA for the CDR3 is TGCGCCAGCAGCTTGGGAACCCGCGGCCAGCCCCAGCATTTT. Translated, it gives CASSLGTRGQPQHF.

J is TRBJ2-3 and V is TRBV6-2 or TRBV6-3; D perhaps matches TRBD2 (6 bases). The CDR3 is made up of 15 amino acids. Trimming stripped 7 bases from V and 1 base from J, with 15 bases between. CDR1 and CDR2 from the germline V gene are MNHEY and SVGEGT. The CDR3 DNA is TGTGCCAGCAAATCCTGGGGGAGGTGCACAGATACGCAGTATTTT. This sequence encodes CASKSWGRCTDTQYF.

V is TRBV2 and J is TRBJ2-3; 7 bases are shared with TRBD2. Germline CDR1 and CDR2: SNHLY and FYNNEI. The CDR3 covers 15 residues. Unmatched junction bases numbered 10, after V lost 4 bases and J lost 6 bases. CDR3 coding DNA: TGTGCCAGCAGTGGCGTTGCGGGAGATGGGGATACGCAGTATTTT. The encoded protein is CASSGVAGDGDTQYF.

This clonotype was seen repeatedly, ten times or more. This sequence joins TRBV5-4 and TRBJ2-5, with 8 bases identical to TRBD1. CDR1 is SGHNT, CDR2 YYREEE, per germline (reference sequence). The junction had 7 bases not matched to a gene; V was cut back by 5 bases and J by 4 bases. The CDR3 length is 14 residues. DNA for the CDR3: TGTGCCAGCAGGGCGCCAGGGGGCCGAGAGACCCAGTACTTC. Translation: CASRAPGGRETQYF. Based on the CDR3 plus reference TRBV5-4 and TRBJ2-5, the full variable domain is ETGVTQSPTHLIKTRGQQVTLRCSSQSGHNTVSWYQQALGQGPQFIFQYYREEENGRGNFPPRFSGLQFPNYSSELNVNALELDDSALYLCASRAPGGRETQYFGPGTRLLVL.

DNA of the CDR3: TGTGCCAGCAGCCCCCCGGGGGCCCACCAAGAGACCCAGTACTTC. This sequence encodes CASSPPGAHQETQYF. This chain uses TRBV28 with TRBJ2-5; D might be TRBD1 or TRBD2, each matching 6 bases. Germline V gives CDR1 MDHEN, CDR2 SYDVKM. The CDR3 contains 15 residues. The V and J ends lost 6 bases and 0 bases respectively, with 14 bases between them.

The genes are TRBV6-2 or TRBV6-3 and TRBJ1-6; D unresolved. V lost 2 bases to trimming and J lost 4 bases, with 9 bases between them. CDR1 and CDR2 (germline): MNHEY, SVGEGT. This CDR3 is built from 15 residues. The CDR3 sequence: CASSYSTGYNSPLHF. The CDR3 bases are TGTGCCAGCAGTTACAGTACGGGGTATAATTCACCCCTCCACTTT.

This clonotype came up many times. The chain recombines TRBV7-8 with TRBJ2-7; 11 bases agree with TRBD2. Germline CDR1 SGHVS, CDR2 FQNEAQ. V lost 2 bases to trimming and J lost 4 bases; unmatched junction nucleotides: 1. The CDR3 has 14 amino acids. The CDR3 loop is CASSLLAGGYEQYF. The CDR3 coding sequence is TGTGCCAGCAGCTTACTAGCGGGGGGATACGAGCAGTACTTC.

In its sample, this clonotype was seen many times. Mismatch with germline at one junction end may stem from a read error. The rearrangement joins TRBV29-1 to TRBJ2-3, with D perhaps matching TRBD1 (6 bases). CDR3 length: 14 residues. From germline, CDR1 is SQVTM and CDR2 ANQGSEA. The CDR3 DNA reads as TGCAGCGTTGAACCGGACAGATCCACAGCTACGCAGTATTTT. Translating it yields CSVEPDRSTATQYF.

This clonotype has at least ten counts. CDR3 bases: TGTGCCAGCAGCTTACCCGGGCGAGAGGCCAATGAGCAGTTCTTC. This encodes CASSLPGREANEQFF. The gene calls are TRBV7-9 and TRBJ2-1; D is unresolved. Germline V gene sequence: CDR1 SEHNR, CDR2 FQNEAQ (reference sequence). V shed 2 bases and J shed 6 bases, with 14 bases lying between them. CDR3 length: 15 residues.

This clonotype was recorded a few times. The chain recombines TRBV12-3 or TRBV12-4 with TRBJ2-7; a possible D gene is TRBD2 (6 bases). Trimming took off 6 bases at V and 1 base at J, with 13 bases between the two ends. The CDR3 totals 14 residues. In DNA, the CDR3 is TGTGCCAGCAGGCCGGGACTCCCTTCCTACGAGCAGTACTTC. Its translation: CASRPGLPSYEQYF.

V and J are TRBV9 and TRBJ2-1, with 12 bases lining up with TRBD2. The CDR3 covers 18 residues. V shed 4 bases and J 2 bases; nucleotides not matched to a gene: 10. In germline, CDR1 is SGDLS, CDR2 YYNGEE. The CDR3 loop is CASSLTTSGGPTYNEQFF. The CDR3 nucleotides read TGTGCCAGCAGCCTAACGACTAGCGGGGGACCTACCTACAATGAGCAGTTCTTC.

The CDR3 sequence: CASSLYVRELFF. The CDR3 DNA is TGTGCCAGCAGTTTATATGTTCGGGAGCTGTTTTTT. This chain links TRBV28 with TRBJ2-2, with D hard to call. The CDR3 spans 12 residues. Trimming left V 1 base short and J 9 bases short, with 6 bases between. Germline-derived CDR1 and CDR2 are MDHEN and SYDVKM.

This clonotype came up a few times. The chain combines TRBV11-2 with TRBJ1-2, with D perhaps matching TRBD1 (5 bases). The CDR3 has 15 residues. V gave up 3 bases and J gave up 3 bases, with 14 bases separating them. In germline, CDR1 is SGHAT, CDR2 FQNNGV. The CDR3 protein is CASSFGTGLDYGYTF. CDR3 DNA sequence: TGTGCCAGCAGCTTTGGGACGGGGCTTGACTATGGCTACACCTTC.

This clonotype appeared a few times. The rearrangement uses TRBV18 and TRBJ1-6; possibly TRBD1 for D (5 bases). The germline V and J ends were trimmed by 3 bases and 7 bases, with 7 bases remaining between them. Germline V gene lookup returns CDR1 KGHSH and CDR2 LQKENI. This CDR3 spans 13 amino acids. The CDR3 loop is CASSPGTNSPLHF. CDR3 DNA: TGTGCCAGCTCACCGGGGACGAATTCACCCCTCCACTTT.

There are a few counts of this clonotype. The CDR3 is CASSEGQGVDTQYF. The CDR3 DNA sequence: TGTGCCAGCAGCGAAGGACAGGGGGTTGATACGCAGTATTTT. The gene calls are TRBV7-9 and TRBJ2-3; 10 positions match TRBD1. Germline V CDR1 and CDR2: SEHNR, FQNEAQ (reference sequence). The CDR3 runs to 14 residues. The J segment lost 6 bases and the V segment lost 5 bases, leaving 5 bases of the junction unmatched.

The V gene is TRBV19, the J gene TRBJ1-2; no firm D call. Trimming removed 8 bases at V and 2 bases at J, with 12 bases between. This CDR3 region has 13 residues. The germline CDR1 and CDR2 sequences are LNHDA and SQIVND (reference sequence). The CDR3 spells CASAPGLNYGYTF. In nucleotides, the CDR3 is TGTGCCAGTGCACCCGGGTTAAACTATGGCTACACCTTC.

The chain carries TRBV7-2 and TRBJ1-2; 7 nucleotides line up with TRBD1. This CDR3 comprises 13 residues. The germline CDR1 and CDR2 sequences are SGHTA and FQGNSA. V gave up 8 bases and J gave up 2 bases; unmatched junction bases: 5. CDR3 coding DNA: TGTGCCAGCGGAAGACAGGGAAACTATGGCTACACCTTC. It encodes CASGRQGNYGYTF.

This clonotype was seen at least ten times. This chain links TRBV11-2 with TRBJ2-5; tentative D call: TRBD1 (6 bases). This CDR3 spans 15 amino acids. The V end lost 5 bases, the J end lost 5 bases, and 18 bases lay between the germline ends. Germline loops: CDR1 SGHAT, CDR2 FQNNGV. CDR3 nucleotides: TGTGCCAGCAGCGCTTTAAAGGGACACACGGAGACCCAGTACTTC. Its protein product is CASSALKGHTETQYF.

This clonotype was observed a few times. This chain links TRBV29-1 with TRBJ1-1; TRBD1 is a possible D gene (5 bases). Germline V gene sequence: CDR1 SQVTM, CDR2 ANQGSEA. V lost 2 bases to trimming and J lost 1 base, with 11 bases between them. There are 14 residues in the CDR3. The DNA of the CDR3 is TGCAGCGTTGAATACGGGACGGCGAACACTGAAGCTTTCTTT. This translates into CSVEYGTANTEAFF.

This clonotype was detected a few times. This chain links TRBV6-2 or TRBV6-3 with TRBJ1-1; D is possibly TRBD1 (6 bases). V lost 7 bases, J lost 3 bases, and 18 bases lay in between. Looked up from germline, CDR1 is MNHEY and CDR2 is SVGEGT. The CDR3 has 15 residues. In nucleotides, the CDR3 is TGTGCCAGCACTCGACGGACAGCGGGGGACACTGAAGCTTTCTTT. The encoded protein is CASTRRTAGDTEAFF.

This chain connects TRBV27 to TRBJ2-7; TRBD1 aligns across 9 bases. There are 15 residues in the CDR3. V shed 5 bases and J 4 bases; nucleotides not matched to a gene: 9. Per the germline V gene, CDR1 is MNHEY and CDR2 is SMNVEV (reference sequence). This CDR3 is CASSASGTGIYEQYF. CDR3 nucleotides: TGTGCCAGCAGTGCATCCGGGACAGGGATATACGAGCAGTACTTC.

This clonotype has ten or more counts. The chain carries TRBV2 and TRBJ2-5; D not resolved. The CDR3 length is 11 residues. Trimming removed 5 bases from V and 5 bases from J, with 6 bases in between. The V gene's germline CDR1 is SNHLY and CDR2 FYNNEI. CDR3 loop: CASSQRETQYF. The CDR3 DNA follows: TGTGCCAGCAGTCAGAGGGAGACCCAGTACTTC. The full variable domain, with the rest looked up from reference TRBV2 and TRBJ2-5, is EPEVTQTPSHQVTQMGQEVILRCVPISNHLYFYWYRQILGQKVEFLVSFYNNEISEKSEIFDDQFSVERPDGSNFTLKIRSTKLEDSAMYFCASSQRETQYFGPGTRLLVL.

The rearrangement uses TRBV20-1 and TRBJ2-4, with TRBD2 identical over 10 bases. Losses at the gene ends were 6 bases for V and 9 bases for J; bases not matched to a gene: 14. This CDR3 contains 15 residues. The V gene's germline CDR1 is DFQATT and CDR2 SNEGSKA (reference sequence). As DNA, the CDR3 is TGCAGTGCAACCCGCCCCGGGACTAGCGATAGCATTCAGTACTTC. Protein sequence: CSATRPGTSDSIQYF.

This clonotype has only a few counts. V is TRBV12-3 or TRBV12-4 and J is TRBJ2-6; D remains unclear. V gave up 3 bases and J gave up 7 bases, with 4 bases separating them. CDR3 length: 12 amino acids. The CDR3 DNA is TGTGCCAGCAGTTTGGCTGCCAACGTCCTGACTTTC. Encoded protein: CASSLAANVLTF.

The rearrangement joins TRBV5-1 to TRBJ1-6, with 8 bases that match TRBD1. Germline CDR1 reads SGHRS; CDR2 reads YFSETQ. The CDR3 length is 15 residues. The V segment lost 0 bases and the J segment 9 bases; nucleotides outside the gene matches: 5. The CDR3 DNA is TGCGCCAGCAGCTTGGAGACAGGGGTGGGTTCACCCCTCCACTTT. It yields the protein CASSLETGVGSPLHF. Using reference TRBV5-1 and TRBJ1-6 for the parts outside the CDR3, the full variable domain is KAGVTQTPRYLIKTRGQQVTLSCSPISGHRSVSWYQQTPGQGLQFLFEYFSETQRNKGNFPGRFSGRQFSNSRSEMNVSTLELGDSALYLCASSLETGVGSPLHFGNGTRLTVT.